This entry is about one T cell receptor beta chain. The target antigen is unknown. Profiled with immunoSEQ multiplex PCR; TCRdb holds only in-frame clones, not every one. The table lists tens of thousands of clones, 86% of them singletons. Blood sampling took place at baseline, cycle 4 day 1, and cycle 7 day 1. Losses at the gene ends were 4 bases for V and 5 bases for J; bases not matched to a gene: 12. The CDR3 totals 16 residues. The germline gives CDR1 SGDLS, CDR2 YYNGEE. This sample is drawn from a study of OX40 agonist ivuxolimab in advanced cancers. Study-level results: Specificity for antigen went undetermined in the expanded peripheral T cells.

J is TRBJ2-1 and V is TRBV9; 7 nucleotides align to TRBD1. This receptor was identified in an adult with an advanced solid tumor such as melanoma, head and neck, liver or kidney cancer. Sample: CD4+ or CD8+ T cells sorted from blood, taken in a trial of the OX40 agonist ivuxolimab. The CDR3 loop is CASSSRTGTGNNEQFF. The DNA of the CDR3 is TGTGCCAGCAGCTCTCGGACAGGAACAGGGAACAATGAGCAGTTCTTC. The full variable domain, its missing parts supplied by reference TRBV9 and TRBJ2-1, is DSGVTQTPKHLITATGQRVTLRCSPRSGDLSVYWYQQSLDQGLQFLIQYYNGEERAKGNILERFSAQQFPDLHSELNLSSLELGDSALYFCASSSRTGTGNNEQFFGPGTRLTVL.